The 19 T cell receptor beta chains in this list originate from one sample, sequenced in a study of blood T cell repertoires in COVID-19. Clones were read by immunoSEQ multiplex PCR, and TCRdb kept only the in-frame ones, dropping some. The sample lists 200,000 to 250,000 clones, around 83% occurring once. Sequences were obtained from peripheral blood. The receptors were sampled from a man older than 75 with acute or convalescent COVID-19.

In DNA, the CDR3 is TGTGCCAGTAGTACGAAAGGTTCGGGGGGGGAAAAACTGTTTTTT. This sequence encodes CASSTKGSGGEKLFF. The chain couples TRBV19 to TRBJ1-4; D is perhaps TRBD1 (5 bases). The CDR3 spans 15 residues. V was clipped by 4 bases and J by 8 bases, with 17 bases between them. Germline CDR1 LNHDA, CDR2 SQIVND (reference sequence).

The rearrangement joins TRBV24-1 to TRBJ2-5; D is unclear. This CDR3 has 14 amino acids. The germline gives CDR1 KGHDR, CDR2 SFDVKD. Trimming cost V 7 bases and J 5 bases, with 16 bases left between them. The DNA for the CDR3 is TGTGCCACCAGCGCTCCTAAAAATCACGAGACCCAGTACTTC. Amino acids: CATSAPKNHETQYF.

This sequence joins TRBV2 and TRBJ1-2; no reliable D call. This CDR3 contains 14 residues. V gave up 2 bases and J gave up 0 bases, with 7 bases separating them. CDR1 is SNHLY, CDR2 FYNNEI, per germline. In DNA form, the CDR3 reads TGTGCCAGCAGTGAACAGGAAACTAACTATGGCTACACCTTC. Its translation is CASSEQETNYGYTF.

DNA for the CDR3: TGTGCCAGTAGTACTCGGGGAGTCTCTGTGGGAAACACCATATATTTT. Protein: CASSTRGVSVGNTIYF. The chain recombines TRBV19 with TRBJ1-3; D unresolved. The CDR3 is 16 residues long. CDR1 and CDR2 from the germline V gene are LNHDA and SQIVND (reference sequence). V lost 4 bases and J 4 bases, leaving 17 bases between the germline ends.

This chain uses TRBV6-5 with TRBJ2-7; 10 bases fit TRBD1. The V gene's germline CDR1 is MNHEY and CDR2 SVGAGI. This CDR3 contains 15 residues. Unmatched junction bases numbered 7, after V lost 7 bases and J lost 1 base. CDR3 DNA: TGTGCCAGCATCCCCTCGGGACAGGGGTCCTACGAGCAGTACTTC. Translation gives CASIPSGQGSYEQYF.

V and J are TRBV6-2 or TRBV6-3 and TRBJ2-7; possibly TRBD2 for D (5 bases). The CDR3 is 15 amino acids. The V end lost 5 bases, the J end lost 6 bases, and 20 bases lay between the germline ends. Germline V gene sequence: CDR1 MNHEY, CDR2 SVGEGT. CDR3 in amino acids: CASSRITRAFAEQYF. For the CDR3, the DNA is TGTGCCAGCAGTCGTATTACTAGGGCCTTTGCCGAGCAGTACTTC.

The CDR3: CAWSARGGGNSPLHF. CDR3 DNA: TGTGCCTGGAGTGCTCGAGGGGGGGGAAATTCACCCCTCCACTTT. The J gene is TRBJ1-6, the V gene TRBV30; the D gene is possibly TRBD1 (6 bases). Germline CDR1 is GTSNPN and CDR2 is SVGIG (reference sequence). The CDR3 is 15 amino acids. V was cut by 1 base and J by 7 bases, with 14 bases left in between.

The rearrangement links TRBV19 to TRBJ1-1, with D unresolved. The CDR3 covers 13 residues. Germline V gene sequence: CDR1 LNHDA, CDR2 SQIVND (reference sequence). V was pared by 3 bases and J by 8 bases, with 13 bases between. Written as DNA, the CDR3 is TGTGCCAGTAGTATGGGAGCCCGGACGGAAGCTTTCTTT. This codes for CASSMGARTEAFF.

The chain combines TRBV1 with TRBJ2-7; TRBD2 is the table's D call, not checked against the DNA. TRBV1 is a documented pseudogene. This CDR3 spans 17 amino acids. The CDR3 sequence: CTSSRPGLAELSYEQYF. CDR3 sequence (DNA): TGCACCAGCAGCCGTCCAGGACTAGCGGAACTCTCCTACGAGCAGTACTTC.

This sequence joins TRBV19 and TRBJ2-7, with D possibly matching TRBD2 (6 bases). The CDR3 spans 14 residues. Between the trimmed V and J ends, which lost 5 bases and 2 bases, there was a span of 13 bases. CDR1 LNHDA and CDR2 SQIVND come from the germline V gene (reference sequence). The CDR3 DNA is TGTGCCAGTAGTGCCGGAGGGGCCCCCTACGAGCAGTACTTC. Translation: CASSAGGAPYEQYF.

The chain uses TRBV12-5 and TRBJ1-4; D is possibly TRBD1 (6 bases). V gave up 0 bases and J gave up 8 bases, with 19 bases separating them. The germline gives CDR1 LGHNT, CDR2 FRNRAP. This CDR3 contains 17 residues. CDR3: CASGLVIEGDPGEKLFF. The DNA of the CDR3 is TGTGCTAGTGGTTTGGTAATAGAGGGGGATCCAGGGGAAAAACTGTTTTTT.

As DNA, the CDR3 is TGTGCCAGCAGCGTAAGTAAGCGGGGGGCCGTCACAGATACGCAGTATTTT. Its translation is CASSVSKRGAVTDTQYF. V gene TRBV9 combines with J gene TRBJ2-3, with TRBD2 matching over 9 bases. The CDR3 runs to 17 residues. V was pared by 1 base and J by 2 bases, with 8 bases of the junction left unmatched. CDR1 is SGDLS, CDR2 YYNGEE, per germline.

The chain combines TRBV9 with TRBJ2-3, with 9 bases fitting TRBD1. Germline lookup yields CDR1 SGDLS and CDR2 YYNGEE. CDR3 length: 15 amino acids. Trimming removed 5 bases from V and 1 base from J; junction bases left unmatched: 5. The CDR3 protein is CASSGTGWGTDTQYF. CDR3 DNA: TGTGCCAGCAGTGGGACAGGGTGGGGCACAGATACGCAGTATTTT.

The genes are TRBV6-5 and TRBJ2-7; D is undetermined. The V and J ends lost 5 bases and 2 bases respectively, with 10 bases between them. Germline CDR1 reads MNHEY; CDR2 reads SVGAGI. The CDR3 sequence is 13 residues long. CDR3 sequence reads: CASSPPEPYEQYF. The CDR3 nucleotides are TGTGCCAGCAGTCCCCCCGAGCCCTACGAGCAGTACTTC.

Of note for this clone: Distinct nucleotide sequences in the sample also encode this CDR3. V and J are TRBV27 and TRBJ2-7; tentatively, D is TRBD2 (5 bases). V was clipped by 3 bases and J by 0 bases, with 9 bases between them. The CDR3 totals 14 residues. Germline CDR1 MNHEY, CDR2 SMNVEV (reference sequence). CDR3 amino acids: CASSLERGSYEQYF. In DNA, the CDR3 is TGTGCCAGCAGTTTGGAACGGGGCTCCTACGAGCAGTACTTC.

The CDR3 DNA is TGTGCCAGCAGTGAACTCGGGACAGGGGACACTGAAGCTTTCTTT. It translates to CASSELGTGDTEAFF. V and J are TRBV28 and TRBJ1-1; TRBD1 matches at 10 bases. Losses at the gene ends were 5 bases for V and 3 bases for J; bases not matched to a gene: 6. Germline V lookup: CDR1 MDHEN, CDR2 SYDVKM. CDR3 length: 15 amino acids. Full variable domain (missing parts from reference TRBV28 and TRBJ1-1): DVKVTQSSRYLVKRTGEKVFLECVQDMDHENMFWYRQDPGLGLRLIYFSYDVKMKEKGDIPEGYSVSREKKERFSLILESASTNQTSMYLCASSELGTGDTEAFFGQGTRLTVV.

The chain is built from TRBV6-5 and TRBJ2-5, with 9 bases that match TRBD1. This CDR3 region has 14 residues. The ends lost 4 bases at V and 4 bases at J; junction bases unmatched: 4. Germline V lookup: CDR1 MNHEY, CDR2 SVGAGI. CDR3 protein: CASSSDRGTETQYF. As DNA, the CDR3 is TGTGCCAGCAGTTCCGACAGGGGGACAGAGACCCAGTACTTC.

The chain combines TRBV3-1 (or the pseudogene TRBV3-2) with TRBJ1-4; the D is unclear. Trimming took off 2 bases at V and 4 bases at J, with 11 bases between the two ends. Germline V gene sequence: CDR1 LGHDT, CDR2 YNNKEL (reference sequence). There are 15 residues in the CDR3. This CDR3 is CASSQRRGDNEKLFF. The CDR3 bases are TGTGCCAGCAGCCAACGCCGGGGTGATAATGAAAAACTGTTTTTT.

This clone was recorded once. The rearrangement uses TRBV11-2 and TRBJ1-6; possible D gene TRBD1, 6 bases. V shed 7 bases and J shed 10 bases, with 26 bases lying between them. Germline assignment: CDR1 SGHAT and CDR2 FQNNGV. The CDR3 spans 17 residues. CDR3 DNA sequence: TGTGCCAGCACCCAAAGGGCGGGCAGGGTACAGGGCTCACCCCTCCACTTT. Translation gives CASTQRAGRVQGSPLHF.